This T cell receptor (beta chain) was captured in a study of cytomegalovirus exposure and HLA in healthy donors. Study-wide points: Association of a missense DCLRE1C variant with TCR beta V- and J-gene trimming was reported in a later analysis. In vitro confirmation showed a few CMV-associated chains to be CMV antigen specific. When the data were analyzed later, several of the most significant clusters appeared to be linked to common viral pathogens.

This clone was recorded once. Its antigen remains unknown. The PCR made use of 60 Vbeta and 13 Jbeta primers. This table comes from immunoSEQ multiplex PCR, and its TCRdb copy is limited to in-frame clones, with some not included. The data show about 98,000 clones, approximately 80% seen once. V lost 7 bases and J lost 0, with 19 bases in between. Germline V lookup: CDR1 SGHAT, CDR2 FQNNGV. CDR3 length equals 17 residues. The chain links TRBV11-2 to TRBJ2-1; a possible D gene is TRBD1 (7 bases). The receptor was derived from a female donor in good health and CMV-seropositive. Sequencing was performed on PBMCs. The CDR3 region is CASTPDRTIVSYNEQFF. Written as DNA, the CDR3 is TGTGCCAGCACCCCGGACAGGACTATCGTCTCCTACAATGAGCAGTTCTTC.